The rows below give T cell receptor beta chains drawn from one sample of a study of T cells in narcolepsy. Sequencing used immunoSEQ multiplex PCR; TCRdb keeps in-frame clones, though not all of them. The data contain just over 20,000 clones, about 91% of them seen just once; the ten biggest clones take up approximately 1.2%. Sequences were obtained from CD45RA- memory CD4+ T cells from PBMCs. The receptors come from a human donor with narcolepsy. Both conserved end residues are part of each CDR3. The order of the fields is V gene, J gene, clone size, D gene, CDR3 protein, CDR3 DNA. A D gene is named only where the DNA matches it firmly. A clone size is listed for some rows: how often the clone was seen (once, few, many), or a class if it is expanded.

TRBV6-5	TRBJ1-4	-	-	CASSAQDRTNEKLFF	TGTGCCAGCAGTGCCCAGGACAGAACTAATGAAAAACTGTTTTTT
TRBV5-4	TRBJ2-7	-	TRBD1	CASSHLGTGVLSYEQYF	TGTGCCAGCAGCCACCTCGGGACAGGGGTTTTGTCCTACGAGCAGTACTTC
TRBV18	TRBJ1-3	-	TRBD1	CASSPGQGSGNTIYF	TGTGCCAGCTCTCCAGGACAGGGGTCTGGAAACACCATATATTTT
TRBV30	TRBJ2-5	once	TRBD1	CAWLNRGREETQYF	TGTGCCTGGCTAAACAGGGGGCGGGAGGAGACCCAGTACTTC
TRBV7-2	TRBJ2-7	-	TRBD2	CASSLGLLGLAESYEQYF	TGTGCCAGCAGCTTAGGACTCCTGGGACTAGCGGAGTCCTACGAGCAGTACTTC
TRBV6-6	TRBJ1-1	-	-	CASSRLPVRAEAFF	TGTGCCAGCAGCCGACTCCCCGTCCGGGCTGAAGCTTTCTTT
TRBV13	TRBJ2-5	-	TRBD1	CASSSWTGQETQYF	TGTGCCAGCAGCTCGTGGACAGGGCAAGAGACCCAGTACTTC
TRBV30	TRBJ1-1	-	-	CAWRTSGSGTEAFF	TGTGCCTGGAGGACTTCAGGCTCGGGCACTGAAGCTTTCTTT
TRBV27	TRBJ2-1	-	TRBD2	CASSPGPKGLAGGGEQFF	TGTGCCAGCAGCCCAGGACCGAAGGGACTAGCGGGAGGTGGTGAGCAGTTCTTC
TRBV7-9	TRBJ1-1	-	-	CASSLGREAFF	TGTGCCAGCAGCTTAGGGAGGGAAGCTTTCTTT
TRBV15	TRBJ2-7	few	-	CATSSIQASSYEQYF	TGTGCCACCAGCAGTATACAGGCTAGCTCCTACGAGCAGTACTTC
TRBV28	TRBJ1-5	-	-	CASSSVPPQHF	TGTGCCAGCAGTTCCGTACCGCCCCAGCATTTT
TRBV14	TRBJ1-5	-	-	CASSQSEDQPQHF	TGTGCCAGCAGCCAATCCGAGGATCAGCCCCAGCATTTT
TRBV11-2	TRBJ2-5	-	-	CASSPEDGETQYF	TGTGCCAGCAGCCCAGAGGATGGCGAGACCCAGTACTTC
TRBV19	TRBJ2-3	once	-	CASSIVGATGTDTQYF	TGTGCCAGTAGTATAGTGGGGGCCACAGGCACAGATACGCAGTATTTT
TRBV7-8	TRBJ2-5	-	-	CASSFRVSQETQYF	TGTGCCAGCAGCTTTAGGGTCAGCCAAGAGACCCAGTACTTC
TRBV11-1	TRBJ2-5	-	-	CASSRAGKEETQYF	TGTGCCAGCAGCCGGGCAGGGAAGGAAGAGACCCAGTACTTC
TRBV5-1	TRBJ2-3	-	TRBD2	CASSLFAGAVTDTQYF	TGCGCCAGCAGCTTATTCGCGGGAGCGGTTACAGATACGCAGTATTTT
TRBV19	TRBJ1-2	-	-	CASSILGNYGYTF	TGTGCCAGTAGTATTCTGGGTAACTATGGCTACACCTTC
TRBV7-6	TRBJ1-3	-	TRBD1	CASSPQGALAGNTIYF	TGTGCCAGCAGCCCACAGGGGGCGTTGGCTGGAAACACCATATATTTT
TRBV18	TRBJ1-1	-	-	CASSPVGHSNTEAFF	TGTGCCAGCTCACCCGTAGGACATTCGAACACTGAAGCTTTCTTT
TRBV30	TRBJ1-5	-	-	CAWSMSFDQPQHF	TGTGCCTGGAGTATGAGTTTCGATCAGCCCCAGCATTTT
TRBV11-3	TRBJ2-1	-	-	CASSLVRYNEQFF	TGTGCCAGCAGCTTAGTGCGATACAATGAGCAGTTCTTC
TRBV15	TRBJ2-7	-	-	CATSRGDTGHEQYF	TGTGCCACCAGCAGAGGCGACACAGGCCACGAGCAGTACTTC
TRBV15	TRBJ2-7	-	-	CATSRDAASYEQYF	TGTGCCACCAGCAGAGATGCCGCGTCCTACGAGCAGTACTTC
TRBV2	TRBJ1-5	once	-	CASRFGTPSSNQPQHF	TGTGCCAGCAGATTTGGGACACCGTCTAGCAATCAGCCCCAGCATTTT
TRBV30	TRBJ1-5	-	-	CAWSVQKGSNQPQHF	TGTGCCTGGAGTGTACAAAAGGGTTCAAATCAGCCCCAGCATTTT
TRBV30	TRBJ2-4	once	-	CAWSIGELQYF	TGTGCCTGGAGTATAGGGGAACTACAGTACTTC
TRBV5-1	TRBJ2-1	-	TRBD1	CASSPGTGGPYNEQFF	TGCGCCAGCAGCCCGGGGACAGGAGGCCCTTACAATGAGCAGTTCTTC
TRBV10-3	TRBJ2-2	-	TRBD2	CAISEPWTSGGRGELFF	TGTGCCATCAGTGAGCCGTGGACTAGCGGCGGCAGGGGGGAGCTGTTTTTT
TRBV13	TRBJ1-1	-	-	CASSPGQGTAEAFF	TGTGCCAGCAGCCCGGGCCAGGGTACGGCTGAAGCTTTCTTT